These 31 T cell receptor beta chains originate from one sample sequenced in a study of cytomegalovirus exposure and HLA in healthy donors. In the PCR, 60 Vbeta and 13 Jbeta primers were used. Repertoires were generated with immunoSEQ multiplex PCR, while TCRdb's copy carries only in-frame clones and drops some. The sample contains about 140,000 clones, over 75% of which appear only once. Sequenced material: PBMCs. These receptors were obtained from a female donor in good health and CMV-seronegative.

This clone is a singleton in its sample. The rearrangement joins TRBV25-1 to TRBJ2-5, with TRBD2 matching 8 bases. V lost 3 bases and J lost 4; bases outside the gene matches: 10. From germline, CDR1 is MGHDK and CDR2 SYGVNS. The CDR3 has 16 residues. The CDR3 DNA reads as TGTGCCAGCAGTGACCTGACCCCCGGGAGGGCAGAGACCCAGTACTTC. It is translated as CASSDLTPGRAETQYF.

V usage is TRBV20-1 and J usage is TRBJ1-1, with 8 positions matching TRBD1. CDR1 DFQATT and CDR2 SNEGSKA come from the germline V gene (reference sequence). The CDR3 sequence is 11 residues long. In DNA form, the CDR3 reads TGCAGCGTCGACAGGGGCACTGAAGCTTTCTTT. Encoded protein: CSVDRGTEAFF.

This rearrangement joins TRBV6-1 to TRBJ2-4, with TRBD2 matching over 7 bases. This CDR3 region has 14 residues. V lost 6 bases, J lost 6 bases, and 8 bases stayed unmatched. CDR1 is MNHNS, CDR2 SASEGT, per germline. Here the CDR3 DNA reads TGTGCCAGCAGACCGACTACGGGAGGAAACATTCAGTACTTC. This sequence encodes CASRPTTGGNIQYF.

V gene TRBV27 combines with J gene TRBJ2-6, with a possible D match to TRBD1 (6 bases). Per germline, CDR1 MNHEY and CDR2 SMNVEV (reference sequence). The V gene lost 2 bases and the J gene lost 0 bases, with 20 bases spanning the gap. The CDR3 spans 20 residues. CDR3 region: CASSLGRGRGSPSGANVLTF. The CDR3 DNA sequence: TGTGCCAGCAGTTTAGGTCGGGGCAGGGGATCCCCCTCTGGGGCCAACGTCCTGACTTTC.

The rearrangement uses TRBV7-2 and TRBJ1-2; 7 bases fit TRBD1. CDR1 is SGHTA, CDR2 FQGNSA, per germline. The CDR3 extends over 11 amino acids. Trimming took 3 bases from V and 10 from J; bases not matched to a gene: 2. CDR3 nucleotide sequence: TGTGCCAGCAGCTTTCAGGGGGACTACACCTTC. It yields the protein CASSFQGDYTF.

The chain employs TRBV4-1 and TRBJ2-5; no firm D call. CDR1 and CDR2 (germline): MGHRA, YSYEKL. This CDR3 has 13 residues. Trimming shortened V by 1 base and J by 1 base, and 4 bases separated the two germline ends. CDR3 in DNA: TGCGCCAGCAGCCAAGCCCGCCAAGAGACCCAGTACTTC. It specifies CASSQARQETQYF.

This rearrangement joins TRBV6-5 to TRBJ2-5; D ambiguous. The CDR3 contains 13 residues. Trimming took 11 bases from V and 2 from J, leaving 15 bases between them. CDR1 is MNHEY, CDR2 SVGAGI, per germline. The CDR3 sequence is CAARNKLQETQYF. The DNA of the CDR3 is TGTGCCGCCCGGAACAAACTACAAGAGACCCAGTACTTC.

This sequence joins TRBV7-9 and TRBJ1-5; TRBD1 matches at 10 bases. The length of the CDR3 is 15 residues. The J segment lost 4 bases and the V segment lost 0 bases, leaving 0 bases of the junction unmatched. CDR1 is SEHNR and CDR2 is FQNEAQ in the germline V gene (reference sequence). CDR3 in amino acids: CASSLAGQGNQPQHF. The CDR3 DNA reads as TGTGCCAGCAGCTTAGCGGGACAGGGGAATCAGCCCCAGCATTTT.

The gene calls are TRBV5-6 and TRBJ1-1; D is unresolved. CDR3 size: 14 residues. V was shortened by 2 bases and J by 2 bases, with 10 bases between the two germline ends. Germline CDR1 and CDR2: SGHDT and YYEEEE. CDR3 sequence (DNA): TGTGCCAGCAGCTTTATTAGCGCTAACACTGAAGCTTTCTTT. Amino acids: CASSFISANTEAFF.

The chain combines TRBV14 with TRBJ2-7, with 8 nucleotides matching TRBD2. The germline gives CDR1 SGHDN, CDR2 FVKESK. The CDR3 has 15 amino acids. V shed 4 bases, J shed 0 bases, and the junction held 5 bases outside the gene matches. The CDR3 bases are TGTGCCAGCAGCCCTAGCGGGCTCTTCTCCTACGAGCAGTACTTC. It translates to CASSPSGLFSYEQYF.

The chain uses TRBV5-1 and TRBJ2-7, with 9 nucleotides matching TRBD1. Germline CDR1 SGHRS, CDR2 YFSETQ. V was pared by 4 bases and J by 6 bases, with 11 bases of the junction left unmatched. The CDR3 totals 15 residues. The CDR3 protein is CASSSTGGSGVEQYF. Here the CDR3 DNA reads TGCGCCAGCAGCAGCACAGGGGGCTCTGGGGTCGAGCAGTACTTC.

The sample holds one count of this clone. The chain uses TRBV6-5 and TRBJ2-1; D gene unclear. CDR1 is MNHEY and CDR2 is SVGAGI in the germline V gene. The CDR3 loop spans 13 amino acids. V dropped 7 bases and J dropped 4 bases, with 11 bases sitting between them. DNA of the CDR3: TGTGCCAGCACCAACGGAGATTACAATGAGCAGTTCTTC. This translates into CASTNGDYNEQFF.

This sequence joins TRBV6-5 and TRBJ1-4, with 9 bases fitting TRBD1. V shed 2 bases, J shed 8 bases, and the junction held 9 bases outside the gene matches. The CDR3 sequence is 16 residues long. The germline V gene encodes CDR1 MNHEY and CDR2 SVGAGI. CDR3 loop: CASSYTYTGGSEKLFF. The CDR3 DNA sequence: TGTGCCAGCAGTTACACTTACACAGGGGGCAGCGAAAAACTGTTTTTT.

The chain couples TRBV28 to TRBJ1-5, with TRBD1 identical over 7 bases. J lost 1 base, V lost 8 bases, and 8 bases had no gene match. In germline, CDR1 is MDHEN, CDR2 SYDVKM. This CDR3 contains 15 residues. CDR3 sequence (DNA): TGTGCCAGCCAAAAGTCACAGGGGAGCAATCAGCCCCAGCATTTT. It yields the protein CASQKSQGSNQPQHF.

This chain's CDR3 is CASTAGGHYEQYF. The CDR3 DNA sequence: TGTGCCAGCACCGCAGGGGGCCACTACGAGCAGTACTTC. V and J are TRBV6-1 and TRBJ2-7; 8 nucleotides match TRBD1. The germline V gene has CDR1 MNHNS and CDR2 SASEGT. This CDR3 comprises 13 residues. V lost 7 bases and J lost 3; bases outside the gene matches: 5.

The J gene is TRBJ1-1, the V gene TRBV19, with a weak D call TRBD1 (5 bases). This CDR3 region has 14 residues. Trimming left V 0 bases short and J 5 bases short, with 10 bases between. CDR1 LNHDA and CDR2 SQIVND come from the germline V gene (reference sequence). CDR3 DNA sequence: TGTGCCAGTAGTATAGATCTGGGGGGGACTGAAGCTTTCTTT. Translation gives CASSIDLGGTEAFF.

The chain uses TRBV5-1 and TRBJ1-2; 11 bases are shared with TRBD1. CDR1 is SGHRS, CDR2 YFSETQ, per germline. After removal of 0 bases from V and 3 bases from J, the junction contained 4 bases not matched to a gene. The CDR3 spans 16 residues. For the CDR3, the DNA is TGCGCCAGCAGCTTGGACTGGACAGGGGGCTACTATGGCTACACCTTC. Amino acids: CASSLDWTGGYYGYTF. The full variable domain, completed using reference TRBV5-1 and TRBJ1-2, is KAGVTQTPRYLIKTRGQQVTLSCSPISGHRSVSWYQQTPGQGLQFLFEYFSETQRNKGNFPGRFSGRQFSNSRSEMNVSTLELGDSALYLCASSLDWTGGYYGYTFGSGTRLTVV.

The gene calls are TRBV28 and TRBJ2-4; the match to TRBD1 covers 7 bases. The ends lost 5 bases at V and 0 bases at J; junction bases unmatched: 10. CDR1 is MDHEN, CDR2 SYDVKM, per germline. There are 17 residues in the CDR3. The CDR3 region is CASSPFSGGRAKNIQYF. In nucleotides, the CDR3 is TGTGCCAGCAGTCCCTTCTCAGGGGGTCGAGCCAAAAACATTCAGTACTTC.

The V gene is TRBV7-2, the J gene TRBJ2-1, with 9 positions matching TRBD2. Germline V gene sequence: CDR1 SGHTA, CDR2 FQGNSA. This CDR3 is built from 16 residues. V dropped 2 bases and J dropped 8; count of bases not matched to a gene: 10. For the CDR3, the DNA is TGTGCCAGCAGCTTATTGTTGGCGGGAGGGCCACATGAGCAGTTCTTC. Amino acid sequence: CASSLLLAGGPHEQFF.

The chain joins TRBV19 to TRBJ1-4; 8 bases line up with TRBD1. CDR3 length: 13 amino acids. The ends lost 6 bases at V and 7 bases at J; junction bases unmatched: 4. Germline V gives CDR1 LNHDA, CDR2 SQIVND (reference sequence). The CDR3: CASSQGAGEKLFF. The CDR3 DNA is TGTGCCAGTAGCCAGGGGGCGGGTGAAAAACTGTTTTTT.

This clone was seen only a few times. The V call is TRBV10-3, the J call TRBJ2-5, with TRBD2 matching over 8 bases. Trimming at V came to 2 bases and at J to 3 bases, leaving 8 bases not matched to a gene. This CDR3 is 16 amino acids long. Germline assignment: CDR1 ENHRY and CDR2 SYGVKD. The CDR3 spells CAISEPYGTRKETQYF. Written as DNA, the CDR3 is TGTGCCATCAGTGAGCCATACGGGACTAGAAAAGAGACCCAGTACTTC.

The chain joins TRBV5-1 to TRBJ2-3, with D possibly TRBD1 on 6 matching bases. Per germline, CDR1 SGHRS and CDR2 YFSETQ. V dropped 0 bases and J dropped 2 bases, with 13 bases sitting between them. This CDR3 region has 16 residues. The CDR3 coding sequence is TGCGCCAGCAGCTTGGCAGGGGTGAGGGTCACAGATACGCAGTATTTT. Translating it yields CASSLAGVRVTDTQYF.

This chain connects TRBV15 to TRBJ2-7; 9 bases are a match to TRBD1. Germline V lookup: CDR1 LNHNV, CDR2 YYDKDF (reference sequence). The length of the CDR3 is 17 residues. Losses at the gene ends were 0 bases for V and 3 bases for J; bases not matched to a gene: 9. The CDR3 DNA sequence: TGTGCCACCAGCAGAGATCTAGGGACAGGGAATGGCTACGAGCAGTACTTC. Protein product: CATSRDLGTGNGYEQYF.

The chain is built from TRBV18 and TRBJ1-2; TRBD1 matches 9 bases. Germline V gives CDR1 KGHSH, CDR2 LQKENI. Trimming at V came to 3 bases and at J to 6 bases, leaving 2 bases not matched to a gene. The CDR3 sequence is 13 residues long. This CDR3 is CASSPDRGNGYTF. In DNA form, the CDR3 reads TGTGCCAGCTCACCGGACAGGGGAAATGGCTACACCTTC.

The chain uses TRBV29-1 and TRBJ2-7; TRBD2 matches at 13 bases. The V gene's germline CDR1 is SQVTM and CDR2 ANQGSEA. V lost 7 bases to trimming and J lost 1 base; unmatched junction nucleotides: 1. This CDR3 region has 13 residues. The CDR3 nucleotides are TGCAGCGGGGGACTAGCGGGGTCCTACGAGCAGTACTTC. Amino acids: CSGGLAGSYEQYF.

V usage is TRBV7-2 and J usage is TRBJ1-4; TRBD1 matches 7 bases. The CDR3 consists of 14 residues. Germline trimming cut 4 bases from V and 8 bases from J; bases unmatched to any gene: 7. CDR1 is SGHTA and CDR2 is FQGNSA in the germline V gene. The CDR3 here is CASSSRQGLEKLFF. In DNA, the CDR3 is TGTGCCAGCAGCTCTAGACAGGGACTCGAAAAACTGTTTTTT.

The CDR3 nucleotides are TGTGCCAGCAGCTCTACAGGGGGCGGCACTGAAGCTTTCTTT. Its protein is CASSSTGGGTEAFF. The J gene is TRBJ1-1, the V gene TRBV9, with TRBD1 matching over 9 bases. CDR3 length: 14 residues. CDR1 is SGDLS and CDR2 is YYNGEE in the germline V gene. V was pared by 4 bases and J by 4 bases, with 5 bases of the junction left unmatched.

This clone appeared a single time. The rearrangement uses TRBV4-1 and TRBJ2-3; 11 nucleotides align to TRBD2. Per germline, CDR1 MGHRA and CDR2 YSYEKL. The CDR3 runs to 18 residues. With V trimmed by 4 bases and J by 1 base, 10 bases remained unmatched. The CDR3 coding sequence is TGCGCCAGCAGCCCGTATAGCGGGAGGGCCCCCCGCACAGATACGCAGTATTTT. Protein product: CASSPYSGRAPRTDTQYF.

The rearrangement uses TRBV2 and TRBJ1-5, with 7 nucleotides matching TRBD1. This CDR3 comprises 14 residues. Germline V gene data show CDR1 as SNHLY and CDR2 as FYNNEI. Losses at the gene ends were 7 bases for V and 0 bases for J; bases not matched to a gene: 3. CDR3 DNA: TGTGCCAGCACTAGGACAGGTAGCAATCAGCCCCAGCATTTT. Encoded protein: CASTRTGSNQPQHF. The variable domain in full, completed from reference TRBV2 and TRBJ1-5, reads EPEVTQTPSHQVTQMGQEVILRCVPISNHLYFYWYRQILGQKVEFLVSFYNNEISEKSEIFDDQFSVERPDGSNFTLKIRSTKLEDSAMYFCASTRTGSNQPQHFGDGTRLSIL.

This chain joins TRBV28 and TRBJ2-7; weak D call: TRBD2 (6 bases). CDR3 length equals 13 residues. V was shortened by 7 bases and J by 2 bases, with 12 bases between the two germline ends. In germline, CDR1 is MDHEN, CDR2 SYDVKM. CDR3 region: CASTQDYAYEQYF. The CDR3 DNA follows: TGTGCCAGCACCCAGGACTATGCCTACGAGCAGTACTTC.

The V call is TRBV6-6, the J call TRBJ1-4; 9 bases agree with TRBD1. V shed 2 bases and J 8 bases; nucleotides not matched to a gene: 6. Looked up from germline, CDR1 is MNHNY and CDR2 is SVGAGI (reference sequence). CDR3 length: 15 residues. The CDR3: CASSYQQGAREKLFF. The CDR3 DNA follows: TGTGCCAGCAGTTACCAACAGGGGGCAAGGGAAAAACTGTTTTTT.